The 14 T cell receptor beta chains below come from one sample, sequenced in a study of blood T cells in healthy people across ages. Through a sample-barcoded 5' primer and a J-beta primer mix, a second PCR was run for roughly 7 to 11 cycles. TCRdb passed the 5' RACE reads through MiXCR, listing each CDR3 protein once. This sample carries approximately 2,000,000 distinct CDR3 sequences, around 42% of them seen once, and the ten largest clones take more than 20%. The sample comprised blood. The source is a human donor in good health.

The CDR3, as DNA: TGTGCCAGCAGCGTGACCGGGACTAGCCAGGGTGAGCAGTTCTTC. This gives the protein CASSVTGTSQGEQFF. The chain couples TRBV9 to TRBJ2-1; 9 bases are shared with TRBD2. This CDR3 region has 15 residues. The trim removed 2 bases at V and 9 bases at J, leaving 9 bases unmatched. Germline CDR1 reads SGDLS; CDR2 reads YYNGEE.

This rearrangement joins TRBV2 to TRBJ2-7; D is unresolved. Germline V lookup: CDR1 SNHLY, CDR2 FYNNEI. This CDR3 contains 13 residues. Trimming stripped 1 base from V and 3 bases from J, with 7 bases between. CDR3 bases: TGTGCCAGCAGTGAAGGGGTAGACTACGAGCAGTACTTC. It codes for CASSEGVDYEQYF.

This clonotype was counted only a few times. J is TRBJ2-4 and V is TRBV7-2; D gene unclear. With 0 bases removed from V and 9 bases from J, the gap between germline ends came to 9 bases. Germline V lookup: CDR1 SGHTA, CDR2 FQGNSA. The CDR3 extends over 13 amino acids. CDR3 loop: CASSLALEGIQYF. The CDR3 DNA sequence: TGTGCCAGCAGCTTAGCGTTAGAAGGCATTCAGTACTTC.

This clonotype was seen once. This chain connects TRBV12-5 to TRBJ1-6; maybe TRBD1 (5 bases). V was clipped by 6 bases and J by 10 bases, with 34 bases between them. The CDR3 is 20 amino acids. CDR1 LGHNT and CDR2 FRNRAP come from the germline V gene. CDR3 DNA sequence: TGTGCTAGTGGGTTTACCCTGAGTAGTAACCGACAGTCGGAGGACTCACCCCTCCACTTT. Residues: CASGFTLSSNRQSEDSPLHF.

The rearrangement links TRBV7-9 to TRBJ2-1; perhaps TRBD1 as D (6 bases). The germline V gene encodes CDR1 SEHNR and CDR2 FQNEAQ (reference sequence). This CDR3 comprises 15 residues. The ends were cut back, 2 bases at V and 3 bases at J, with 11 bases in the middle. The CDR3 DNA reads TGTGCCAGCAGCTTATGGGGGCTCGTCTACAATGAGCAGTTCTTC. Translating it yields CASSLWGLVYNEQFF.

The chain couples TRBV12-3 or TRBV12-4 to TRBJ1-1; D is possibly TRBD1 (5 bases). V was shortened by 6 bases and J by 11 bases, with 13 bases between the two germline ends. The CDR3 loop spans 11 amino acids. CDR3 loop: CASSRGKGAFF. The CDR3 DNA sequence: TGTGCCAGCAGCCGGGGAAAGGGGGCTTTCTTT.

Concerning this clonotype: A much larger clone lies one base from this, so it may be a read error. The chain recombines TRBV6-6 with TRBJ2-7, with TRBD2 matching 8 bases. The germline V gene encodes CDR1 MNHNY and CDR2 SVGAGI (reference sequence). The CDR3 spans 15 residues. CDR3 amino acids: CTSSYVAGSSYEQYF. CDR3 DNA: TGTACCAGCAGTTACGTAGCGGGGAGCTCCTACGAGCAGTACTTC.

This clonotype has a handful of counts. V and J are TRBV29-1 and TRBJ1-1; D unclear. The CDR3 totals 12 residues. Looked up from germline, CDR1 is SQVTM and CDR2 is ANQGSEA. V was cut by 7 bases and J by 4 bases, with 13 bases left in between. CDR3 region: CSAAPSGTEAFF. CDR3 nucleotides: TGCAGCGCCGCCCCCTCGGGCACTGAAGCTTTCTTT.

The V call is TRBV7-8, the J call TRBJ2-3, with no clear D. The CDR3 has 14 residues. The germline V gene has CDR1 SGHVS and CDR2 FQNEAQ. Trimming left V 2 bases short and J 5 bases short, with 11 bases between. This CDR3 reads CASSLSVFGDTQYF. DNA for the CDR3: TGTGCCAGCAGCTTATCGGTGTTCGGAGATACGCAGTATTTT.

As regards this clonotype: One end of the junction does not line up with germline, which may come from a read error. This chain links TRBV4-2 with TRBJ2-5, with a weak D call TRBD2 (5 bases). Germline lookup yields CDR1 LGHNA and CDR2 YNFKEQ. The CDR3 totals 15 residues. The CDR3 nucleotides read TGTGCCAGCAGCCAAGATCTAGACTATCAAGAGACCCAGTGCTTC. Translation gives CASSQDLDYQETQCF.

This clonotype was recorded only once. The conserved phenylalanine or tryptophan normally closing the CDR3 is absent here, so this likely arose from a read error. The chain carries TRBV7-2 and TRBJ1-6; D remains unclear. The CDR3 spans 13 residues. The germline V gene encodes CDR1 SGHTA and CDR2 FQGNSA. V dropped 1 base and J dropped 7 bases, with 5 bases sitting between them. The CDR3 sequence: CASSLEGNSPLHV. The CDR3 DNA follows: TGTGCCAGCAGCTTAGAAGGGAATTCACCCCTCCACGTT.

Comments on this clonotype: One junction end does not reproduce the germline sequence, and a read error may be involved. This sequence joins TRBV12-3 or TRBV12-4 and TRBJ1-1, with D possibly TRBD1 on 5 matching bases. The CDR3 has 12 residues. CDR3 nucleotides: TGTGCCAGCTTGAGGTTGGAGACAGAAGCTTGCTTT. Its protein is CASLRLETEACF.

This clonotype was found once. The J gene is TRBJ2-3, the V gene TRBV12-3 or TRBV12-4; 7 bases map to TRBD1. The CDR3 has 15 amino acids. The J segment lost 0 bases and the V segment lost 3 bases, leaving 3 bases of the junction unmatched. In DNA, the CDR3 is TGTGCCAGCAGTTTGGGACAGATGAGCACAGATACGCAGTATTTT. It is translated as CASSLGQMSTDTQYF.

CDR3 bases: TGCGCCAGCAGCCCCTATCTTGCGGGACAGGCCGGGGGGGCAAATGGCTACACCTTC. It yields the protein CASSPYLAGQAGGANGYTF. The rearrangement joins TRBV5-1 to TRBJ1-2, with 8 bases fitting TRBD1. Looked up from germline, CDR1 is SGHRS and CDR2 is YFSETQ. The CDR3 is 19 amino acids. The ends lost 4 bases at V and 6 bases at J; junction bases unmatched: 23. Variable domain in full (rest from reference TRBV5-1 and TRBJ1-2): KAGVTQTPRYLIKTRGQQVTLSCSPISGHRSVSWYQQTPGQGLQFLFEYFSETQRNKGNFPGRFSGRQFSNSRSEMNVSTLELGDSALYLCASSPYLAGQAGGANGYTFGSGTRLTVV.